Below, one TCR beta chain is given with its context. Its antigen is unknown. The data belong to a study of CD8+ T cells in alopecia areata. Whole-study results and caveats: For lesional scalp, especially alopecia totalis/universalis, clonality was higher than in normal scalp. Scalp clonality decreased significantly with tofacitinib, and so did expanded CD8+ clones among the top 100.

Treatment defined: oral pan-JAK inhibitor, 5-10 mg twice daily. Sequencing used cDNA as its template, made by extracting RNA and reverse transcribing it. Profiling relied on immunoSEQ multiplex PCR, and the TCRdb table lists in-frame clones only, not all of them. This repertoire shows approximately 200,000 clones, roughly three fifths found once; its top ten account for around 3.2%. Germline CDR1 reads MGHRA; CDR2 reads YSYEKL. The V gene end was trimmed by 5 bases and the J gene end by 5 bases; junction bases not matched to a gene: 8. There are 14 residues in the CDR3. The starting material was CD4+ T cells sorted from blood, obtained at week 4, from a patient treated with tofacitinib. The sequence came from a human donor with alopecia areata. The rearrangement uses TRBV4-1 and TRBJ2-7; 8 bases are a match to TRBD1. CDR3 loop: CASSNRDRSHEQYF. The CDR3 region has the DNA TGCGCCAGCAGCAACCGGGACAGGAGCCACGAGCAGTACTTC.